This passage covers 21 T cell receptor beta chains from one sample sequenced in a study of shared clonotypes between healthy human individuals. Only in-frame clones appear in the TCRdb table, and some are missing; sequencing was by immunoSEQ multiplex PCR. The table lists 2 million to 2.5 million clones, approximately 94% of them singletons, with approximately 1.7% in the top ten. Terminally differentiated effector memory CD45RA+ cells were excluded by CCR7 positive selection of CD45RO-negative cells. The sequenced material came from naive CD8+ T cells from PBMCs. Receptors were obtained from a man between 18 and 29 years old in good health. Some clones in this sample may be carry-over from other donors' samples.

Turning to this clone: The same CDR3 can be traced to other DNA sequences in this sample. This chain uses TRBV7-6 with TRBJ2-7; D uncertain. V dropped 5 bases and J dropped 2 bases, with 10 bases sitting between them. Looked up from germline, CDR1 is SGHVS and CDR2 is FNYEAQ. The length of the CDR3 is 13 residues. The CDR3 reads CASSPDRTYEQYF. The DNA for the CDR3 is TGTGCCAGCAGCCCGGACCGGACCTACGAGCAGTACTTC.

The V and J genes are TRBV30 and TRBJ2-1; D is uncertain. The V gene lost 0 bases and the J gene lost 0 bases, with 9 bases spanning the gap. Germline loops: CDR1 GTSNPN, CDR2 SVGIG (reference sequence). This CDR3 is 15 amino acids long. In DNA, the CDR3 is TGTGCCTGGAGTGTCCTCTGGAGCTCCTACAATGAGCAGTTCTTC. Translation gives CAWSVLWSSYNEQFF.

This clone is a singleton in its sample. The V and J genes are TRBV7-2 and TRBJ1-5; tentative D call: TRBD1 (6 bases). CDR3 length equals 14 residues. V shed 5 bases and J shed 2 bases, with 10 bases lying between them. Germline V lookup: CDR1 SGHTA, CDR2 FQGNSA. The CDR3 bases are TGTGCCAGCAGCCGCGGGGGCGGCAATCAGCCCCAGCATTTT. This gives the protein CASSRGGGNQPQHF.

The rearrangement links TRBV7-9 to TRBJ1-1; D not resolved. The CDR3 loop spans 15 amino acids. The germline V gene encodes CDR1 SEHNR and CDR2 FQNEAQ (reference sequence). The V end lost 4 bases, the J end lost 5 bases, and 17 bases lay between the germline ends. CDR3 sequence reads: CASSSRLSARTEAFF. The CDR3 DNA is TGTGCCAGCAGCTCCCGACTTAGTGCCCGAACTGAAGCTTTCTTT.

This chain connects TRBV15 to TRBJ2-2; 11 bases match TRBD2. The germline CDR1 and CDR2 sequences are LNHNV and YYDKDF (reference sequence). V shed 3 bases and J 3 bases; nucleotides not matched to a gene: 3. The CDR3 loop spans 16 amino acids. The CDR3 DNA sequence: TGTGCCACCAGCAGGCTGGGACTAGCGGACACCGGGGAGCTGTTTTTT. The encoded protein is CATSRLGLADTGELFF.

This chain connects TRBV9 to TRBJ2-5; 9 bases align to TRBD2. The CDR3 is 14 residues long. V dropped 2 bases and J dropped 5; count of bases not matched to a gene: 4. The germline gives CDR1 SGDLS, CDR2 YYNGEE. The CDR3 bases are TGTGCCAGCAGCGTTCTAGCGGGACACGAGACCCAGTACTTC. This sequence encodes CASSVLAGHETQYF.

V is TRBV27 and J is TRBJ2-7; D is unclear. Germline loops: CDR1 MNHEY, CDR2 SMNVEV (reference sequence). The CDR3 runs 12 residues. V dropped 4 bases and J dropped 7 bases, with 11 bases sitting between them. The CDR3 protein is CASSSPSLEQYF. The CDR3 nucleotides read TGTGCCAGCAGTTCCCCCTCCCTTGAGCAGTACTTC.

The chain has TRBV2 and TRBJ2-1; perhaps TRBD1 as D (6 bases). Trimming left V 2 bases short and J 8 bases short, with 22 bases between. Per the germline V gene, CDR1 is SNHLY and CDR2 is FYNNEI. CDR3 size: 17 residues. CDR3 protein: CASSELGQYIPEDEQFF. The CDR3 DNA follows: TGTGCCAGCAGTGAATTGGGACAATACATTCCGGAGGATGAGCAGTTCTTC.

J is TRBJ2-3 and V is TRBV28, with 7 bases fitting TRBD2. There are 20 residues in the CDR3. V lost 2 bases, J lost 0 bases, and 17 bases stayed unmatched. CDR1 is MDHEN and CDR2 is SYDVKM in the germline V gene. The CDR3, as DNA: TGTGCCAGCAGTTTAATCTTCCCCCCCTATGGCGGGAGTAGCACAGATACGCAGTATTTT. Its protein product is CASSLIFPPYGGSSTDTQYF. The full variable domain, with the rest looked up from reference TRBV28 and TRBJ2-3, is DVKVTQSSRYLVKRTGEKVFLECVQDMDHENMFWYRQDPGLGLRLIYFSYDVKMKEKGDIPEGYSVSREKKERFSLILESASTNQTSMYLCASSLIFPPYGGSSTDTQYFGPGTRLTVL.

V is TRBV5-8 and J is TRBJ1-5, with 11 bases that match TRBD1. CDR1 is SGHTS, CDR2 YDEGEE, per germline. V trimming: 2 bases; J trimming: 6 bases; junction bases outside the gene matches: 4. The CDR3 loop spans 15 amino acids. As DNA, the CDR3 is TGTGCCAGCAGCTTTGGGACAGGGGGGCTTCAGCCCCAGCATTTT. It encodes CASSFGTGGLQPQHF.

The CDR3 DNA reads as TGTGCCACCGGGACAGGGAGTCCCTACGAGCAGTACTTC. It translates to CATGTGSPYEQYF. The chain combines TRBV27 with TRBJ2-7, with 9 bases lining up with TRBD1. The germline V gene has CDR1 MNHEY and CDR2 SMNVEV (reference sequence). The CDR3 length is 13 residues. Trimming removed 10 bases from V and 2 bases from J; junction bases left unmatched: 6.

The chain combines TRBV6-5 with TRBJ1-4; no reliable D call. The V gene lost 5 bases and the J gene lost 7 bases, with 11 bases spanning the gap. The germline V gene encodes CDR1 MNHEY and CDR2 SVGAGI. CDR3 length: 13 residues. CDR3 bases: TGTGCCAGCAGTCTGGGATGGGGTGAAAAACTGTTTTTT. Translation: CASSLGWGEKLFF.

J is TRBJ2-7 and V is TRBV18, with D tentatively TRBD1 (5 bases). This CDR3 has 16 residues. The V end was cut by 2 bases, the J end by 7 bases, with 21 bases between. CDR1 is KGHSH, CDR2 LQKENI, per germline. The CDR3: CASSPIRVGNVKEQYF. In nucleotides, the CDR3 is TGTGCCAGCTCACCAATCAGGGTTGGGAATGTAAAGGAGCAGTACTTC.

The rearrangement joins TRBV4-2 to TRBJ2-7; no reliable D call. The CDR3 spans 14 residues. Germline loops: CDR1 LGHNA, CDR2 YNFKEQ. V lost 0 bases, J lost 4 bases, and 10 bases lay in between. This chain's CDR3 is CASSQEELGYEQYF. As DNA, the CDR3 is TGTGCCAGCAGCCAAGAGGAGTTGGGGTACGAGCAGTACTTC.

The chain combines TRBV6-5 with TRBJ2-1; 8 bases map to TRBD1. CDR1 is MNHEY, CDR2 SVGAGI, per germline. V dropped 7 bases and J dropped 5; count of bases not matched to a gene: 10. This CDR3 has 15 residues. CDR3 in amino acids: CASTLDRGRNNEQFF. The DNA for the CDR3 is TGTGCCAGCACCCTCGACAGGGGAAGGAACAATGAGCAGTTCTTC.

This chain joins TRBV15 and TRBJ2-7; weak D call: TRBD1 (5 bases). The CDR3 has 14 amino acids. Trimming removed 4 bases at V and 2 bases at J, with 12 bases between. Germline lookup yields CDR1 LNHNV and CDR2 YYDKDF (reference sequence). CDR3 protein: CATSNRIPPYEQYF. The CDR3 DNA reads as TGTGCCACCAGCAACAGGATTCCCCCCTACGAGCAGTACTTC.

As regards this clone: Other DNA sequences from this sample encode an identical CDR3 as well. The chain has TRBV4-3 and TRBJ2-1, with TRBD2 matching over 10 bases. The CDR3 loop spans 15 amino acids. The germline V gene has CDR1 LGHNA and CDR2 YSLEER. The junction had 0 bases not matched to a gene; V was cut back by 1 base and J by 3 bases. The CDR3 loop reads CASSQASGSYNEQFF. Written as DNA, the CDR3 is TGCGCCAGCAGCCAAGCTAGCGGGAGCTACAATGAGCAGTTCTTC.

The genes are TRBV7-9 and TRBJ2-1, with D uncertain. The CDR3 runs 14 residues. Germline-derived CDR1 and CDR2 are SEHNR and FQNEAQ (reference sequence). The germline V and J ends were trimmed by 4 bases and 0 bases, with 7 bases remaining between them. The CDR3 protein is CASSSSSSYNEQFF. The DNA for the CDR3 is TGTGCCAGCAGCTCATCCAGCTCCTACAATGAGCAGTTCTTC.

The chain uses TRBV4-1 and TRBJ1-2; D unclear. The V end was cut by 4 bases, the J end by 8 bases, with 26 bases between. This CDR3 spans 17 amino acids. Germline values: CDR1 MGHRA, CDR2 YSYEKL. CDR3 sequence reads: CASSPDEEGPLNHGYTF. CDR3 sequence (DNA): TGCGCCAGCAGCCCCGACGAGGAGGGCCCCCTCAACCACGGCTACACCTTC.

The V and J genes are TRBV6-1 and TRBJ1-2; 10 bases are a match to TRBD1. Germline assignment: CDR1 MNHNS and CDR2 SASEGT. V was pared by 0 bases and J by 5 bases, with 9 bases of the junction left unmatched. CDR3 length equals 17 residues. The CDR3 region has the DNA TGTGCCAGCAGTGAAGCTGATGGACAGGGGGTAAGGTATGGCTACACCTTC. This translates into CASSEADGQGVRYGYTF.

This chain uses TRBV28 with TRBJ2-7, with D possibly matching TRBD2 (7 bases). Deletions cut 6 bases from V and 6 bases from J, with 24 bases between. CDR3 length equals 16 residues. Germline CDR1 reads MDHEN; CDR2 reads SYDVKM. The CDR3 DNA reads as TGTGCCAGCAGAATCGCCCCGGGACGGGGGGCCGGCGAGCAGTACTTC. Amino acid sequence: CASRIAPGRGAGEQYF. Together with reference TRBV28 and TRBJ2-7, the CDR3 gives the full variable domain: DVKVTQSSRYLVKRTGEKVFLECVQDMDHENMFWYRQDPGLGLRLIYFSYDVKMKEKGDIPEGYSVSREKKERFSLILESASTNQTSMYLCASRIAPGRGAGEQYFGPGTRLTVT.